A selection of T cell receptor beta chains follows, all from one sample in a study of T cell changes during pregnancy in multiple sclerosis. TCRdb keeps only in-frame clones here, not all; method: immunoSEQ multiplex PCR. The sample includes tens of thousands of clones, approximately 91% of them seen just once. This sample comprised peripheral blood, obtained before pregnancy. Receptors originate from a female donor with multiple sclerosis, enrolled in a pregnancy study. The CDR3 runs from the conserved cysteine through the conserved F or W. A D gene is named only where the DNA matches it firmly. Part of the rows lack a size; the others show once, few, many or a class for expanded clones.

clone size: .
D gene: TRBD1
J gene: TRBJ2-7
V gene: TRBV7-2
CDR3 protein: CASSDGQGLNYEQYF
CDR3 DNA: TGTGCCAGCAGCGACGGACAGGGACTTAACTACGAGCAGTACTTC

clone size: .
D gene: TRBD2
J gene: TRBJ2-5
V gene: TRBV7-6
CDR3 protein: CASSSRTSGRERETQYF
CDR3 DNA: TGTGCCAGCAGCTCGCGGACTAGCGGGAGGGAGCGGGAGACCCAGTACTTC

clone size: few
D gene: TRBD1
J gene: TRBJ2-3
V gene: TRBV7-6
CDR3 protein: CASSQGQGGTDTQYF
CDR3 DNA: TGTGCCAGCAGCCAAGGACAGGGGGGCACAGATACGCAGTATTTT

clone size: .
D gene: .
J gene: TRBJ2-5
V gene: TRBV2
CDR3 protein: CASVGGAGGETQYF
CDR3 DNA: TGTGCCAGCGTGGGGGGGGCTGGTGGAGAGACCCAGTACTTC

clone size: .
D gene: .
J gene: TRBJ1-1
V gene: TRBV19
CDR3 protein: CASSIQGNTEAFF
CDR3 DNA: TGTGCCAGTAGTATACAGGGGAACACTGAAGCTTTCTTT

clone size: .
D gene: TRBD1
J gene: TRBJ2-6
V gene: TRBV7-2
CDR3 protein: CASSPGQGASGANVLTF
CDR3 DNA: TGTGCCAGCAGCCCAGGACAGGGGGCGAGTGGGGCCAACGTCCTGACTTTC

clone size: .
D gene: TRBD2
J gene: TRBJ2-5
V gene: TRBV7-2
CDR3 protein: CASSGRGAETQYF
CDR3 DNA: TGTGCCAGCTCGGGGAGGGGAGCGGAGACCCAGTACTTC

clone size: .
D gene: TRBD1
J gene: TRBJ2-7
V gene: TRBV27
CDR3 protein: CASSRTGGYEQYF
CDR3 DNA: TGTGCCAGCAGTCGGACAGGGGGCTACGAGCAGTACTTC

clone size: .
D gene: TRBD2
J gene: TRBJ2-5
V gene: TRBV6-1
CDR3 protein: CASSVTSGGAETQYF
CDR3 DNA: TGTGCCAGCAGTGTGACTAGCGGGGGGGCAGAGACCCAGTACTTC

clone size: .
D gene: TRBD1
J gene: TRBJ2-6
V gene: TRBV7-9
CDR3 protein: CASSLVWDRLSGANVLTF
CDR3 DNA: TGTGCCAGCAGCTTAGTTTGGGACAGGCTCTCTGGGGCCAACGTCCTGACTTTC

clone size: .
D gene: .
J gene: TRBJ1-4
V gene: TRBV19
CDR3 protein: CASSIGTAGGEKLFF
CDR3 DNA: TGTGCCAGTAGTATAGGAACCGCGGGCGGGGAAAAACTGTTTTTT

clone size: .
D gene: TRBD2
J gene: TRBJ2-1
V gene: TRBV9
CDR3 protein: CASSPVAGAYNEQFF
CDR3 DNA: TGTGCCAGCAGCCCCGTAGCGGGGGCCTACAATGAGCAGTTCTTC

clone size: .
D gene: TRBD1
J gene: TRBJ2-1
V gene: TRBV2
CDR3 protein: CASSSGQGSNEQFF
CDR3 DNA: TGTGCCAGCAGTTCGGGACAGGGAAGCAATGAGCAGTTCTTC

clone size: .
D gene: TRBD1
J gene: TRBJ1-5
V gene: TRBV7-3
CDR3 protein: CASSDGQGGNQPQHF
CDR3 DNA: TGTGCCAGCAGCGATGGACAGGGCGGCAATCAGCCCCAGCATTTT

clone size: .
D gene: TRBD1
J gene: TRBJ1-1
V gene: TRBV4-1
CDR3 protein: CASSQAGGQATEAFF
CDR3 DNA: TGCGCCAGCAGCCAAGCAGGAGGACAGGCCACAGAAGCTTTCTTT

clone size: .
D gene: .
J gene: TRBJ1-1
V gene: TRBV4-3
CDR3 protein: CASSQDRNTEAFF
CDR3 DNA: TGCGCCAGCAGCCAAGACAGGAACACTGAAGCTTTCTTT

clone size: .
D gene: TRBD1
J gene: TRBJ2-2
V gene: TRBV5-1
CDR3 protein: CASRKTGTNTGELFF
CDR3 DNA: TGCGCCAGTCGTAAGACAGGGACAAACACCGGGGAGCTGTTTTTT

clone size: .
D gene: TRBD1
J gene: TRBJ2-7
V gene: TRBV12-5
CDR3 protein: CASGLAGQPYEQYF
CDR3 DNA: TGTGCTAGTGGTTTGGCGGGACAGCCCTACGAGCAGTACTTC

clone size: .
D gene: TRBD2
J gene: TRBJ2-7
V gene: TRBV18
CDR3 protein: CASSPRDPSASGRTYEQYF
CDR3 DNA: TGTGCCAGCTCACCCCGCGATCCTAGCGCTAGCGGGAGAACGTACGAGCAGTACTTC

clone size: .
D gene: .
J gene: TRBJ2-5
V gene: TRBV2
CDR3 protein: CASSWRRGQETQYF
CDR3 DNA: TGTGCCAGCAGTTGGAGACGTGGCCAAGAGACCCAGTACTTC

clone size: .
D gene: TRBD2
J gene: TRBJ2-3
V gene: TRBV30
CDR3 protein: CAWDRIAGGREEQYF
CDR3 DNA: TGTGCCTGGGACCGGATAGCGGGAGGGCGCGAGGAGCAGTATTTT

clone size: .
D gene: .
J gene: TRBJ1-1
V gene: TRBV5-1
CDR3 protein: CASSSLDAGLGYTEAFF
CDR3 DNA: TGCGCCAGCAGCTCTCTAGACGCAGGGTTGGGGTACACTGAAGCTTTCTTT

clone size: .
D gene: TRBD1
J gene: TRBJ2-3
V gene: TRBV5-1
CDR3 protein: CASAIGQGNPTDTQYF
CDR3 DNA: TGCGCCAGCGCAATCGGACAGGGTAACCCCACAGATACGCAGTATTTT

clone size: few
D gene: .
J gene: TRBJ2-2
V gene: TRBV6-5
CDR3 protein: CASRMDSLTGELFF
CDR3 DNA: TGTGCCAGCAGAATGGACAGTCTCACCGGGGAGCTGTTTTTT

clone size: .
D gene: TRBD1
J gene: TRBJ2-7
V gene: TRBV29-1
CDR3 protein: CSVLRDSSYEQYF
CDR3 DNA: TGCAGCGTCCTGAGGGACAGTTCCTACGAGCAGTACTTC

clone size: .
D gene: TRBD1
J gene: TRBJ2-1
V gene: TRBV6-5
CDR3 protein: CASKTGTARDEQFF
CDR3 DNA: TGTGCCAGCAAGACAGGGACAGCGCGCGATGAGCAGTTCTTC

clone size: .
D gene: TRBD1
J gene: TRBJ1-1
V gene: TRBV7-9
CDR3 protein: CASTLQGAGTEAFF
CDR3 DNA: TGTGCCAGCACCTTACAGGGGGCGGGTACTGAAGCTTTCTTT

clone size: .
D gene: TRBD1
J gene: TRBJ1-4
V gene: TRBV2
CDR3 protein: CASSVGGNEKLFF
CDR3 DNA: TGTGCCAGCAGTGTAGGGGGCAATGAAAAACTGTTTTTT

clone size: .
D gene: TRBD1
J gene: TRBJ2-7
V gene: TRBV2
CDR3 protein: CASGTGGGFYEQYF
CDR3 DNA: TGTGCCAGCGGGACAGGGGGCGGATTCTACGAGCAGTACTTC

clone size: .
D gene: .
J gene: TRBJ2-4
V gene: TRBV7-9
CDR3 protein: CASSLRDLGDIQYF
CDR3 DNA: TGTGCCAGCAGCTTAAGAGACCTAGGGGACATTCAGTACTTC

clone size: .
D gene: .
J gene: TRBJ2-1
V gene: TRBV19
CDR3 protein: CASRLSGGNEQFF
CDR3 DNA: TGTGCCAGTCGTCTAAGTGGCGGCAATGAGCAGTTCTTC

clone size: .
D gene: .
J gene: TRBJ1-1
V gene: TRBV30
CDR3 protein: CAWSLNTEAFF
CDR3 DNA: TGTGCCTGGAGTCTCAACACTGAAGCTTTCTTT

clone size: .
D gene: .
J gene: TRBJ1-1
V gene: TRBV4-3
CDR3 protein: CASSQKPAGGLNTEAFF
CDR3 DNA: TGCGCCAGCAGCCAAAAGCCGGCGGGGGGATTGAACACTGAAGCTTTCTTT

clone size: .
D gene: TRBD1
J gene: TRBJ1-2
V gene: TRBV29-1
CDR3 protein: CSVRLMTGGIGYTF
CDR3 DNA: TGCAGCGTTCGACTGATGACAGGGGGGATTGGCTACACCTTC

clone size: .
D gene: .
J gene: TRBJ1-5
V gene: TRBV19
CDR3 protein: CASSNRQTYSNQPQHF
CDR3 DNA: TGTGCCAGTAGTAATCGACAGACCTATAGCAATCAGCCCCAGCATTTT

clone size: once
D gene: TRBD2
J gene: TRBJ2-5
V gene: TRBV4-3
CDR3 protein: CASSQEASGGGGETQYF
CDR3 DNA: TGCGCCAGCAGCCAAGAGGCTAGCGGGGGCGGTGGAGAGACCCAGTACTTC

clone size: .
D gene: .
J gene: TRBJ2-1
V gene: TRBV18
CDR3 protein: CASSPDSTSYNEQFF
CDR3 DNA: TGTGCCAGCTCCCCGGACAGTACCTCCTACAATGAGCAGTTCTTC

clone size: .
D gene: TRBD2
J gene: TRBJ2-7
V gene: TRBV7-9
CDR3 protein: CASSSTSGVYYEQYF
CDR3 DNA: TGTGCCAGCAGCTCTACTAGCGGGGTTTACTACGAGCAGTACTTC

clone size: .
D gene: .
J gene: TRBJ2-3
V gene: TRBV5-1
CDR3 protein: CASSQGYTDTQYF
CDR3 DNA: TGCGCCAGCAGCCAGGGGTACACAGATACGCAGTATTTT

clone size: .
D gene: TRBD1
J gene: TRBJ1-1
V gene: TRBV6-5
CDR3 protein: CASRSAGGFVTEAFF
CDR3 DNA: TGTGCCAGCAGAAGCGCAGGGGGCTTTGTCACTGAAGCTTTCTTT

clone size: .
D gene: .
J gene: TRBJ1-6
V gene: TRBV30
CDR3 protein: CAWSAFGPGSSPLHF
CDR3 DNA: .

clone size: .
D gene: TRBD2
J gene: TRBJ2-7
V gene: TRBV5-4
CDR3 protein: CASSPTSGSNPYEQYF
CDR3 DNA: TGTGCCAGCAGCCCTACTAGCGGGAGCAACCCCTACGAGCAGTACTTC

clone size: .
D gene: TRBD2
J gene: TRBJ2-1
V gene: TRBV5-1
CDR3 protein: CASSAFSGGASEQFF
CDR3 DNA: TGCGCCAGCAGCGCATTTAGCGGGGGGGCTAGTGAGCAGTTCTTC

clone size: .
D gene: .
J gene: TRBJ2-7
V gene: TRBV6-6
CDR3 protein: CASSLEEYEQYF
CDR3 DNA: TGTGCCAGCAGTTTGGAGGAATACGAGCAGTACTTC

clone size: .
D gene: .
J gene: TRBJ2-1
V gene: TRBV11-3
CDR3 protein: CASSLDSGYNEQFF
CDR3 DNA: TGTGCCAGCAGCTTAGACAGCGGCTACAATGAGCAGTTCTTC

clone size: .
D gene: TRBD1
J gene: TRBJ1-1
V gene: TRBV10-3
CDR3 protein: CAISGRTGEAFF
CDR3 DNA: TGTGCCATCAGTGGTAGGACAGGGGAAGCTTTCTTT

clone size: .
D gene: .
J gene: TRBJ1-6
V gene: TRBV27
CDR3 protein: CASTPGRVSYSPLHF
CDR3 DNA: TGTGCCAGCACCCCAGGGAGGGTTAGTTATTCACCCCTCCACTTT

clone size: .
D gene: .
J gene: TRBJ1-2
V gene: TRBV27
CDR3 protein: CASSFTGSNYGYTF
CDR3 DNA: TGTGCCAGCAGTTTCACCGGGTCTAACTATGGCTACACCTTC

clone size: .
D gene: .
J gene: TRBJ1-2
V gene: TRBV7-2
CDR3 protein: CASSLGQFNYGYTF
CDR3 DNA: TGTGCCAGCAGCTTAGGACAGTTTAACTATGGCTACACCTTC

clone size: .
D gene: .
J gene: TRBJ2-1
V gene: TRBV5-6
CDR3 protein: CASTFESYNEQFF
CDR3 DNA: TGTGCCAGCACTTTCGAGTCCTACAATGAGCAGTTCTTC

clone size: .
D gene: .
J gene: TRBJ2-1
V gene: TRBV2
CDR3 protein: CASSGVGGGNEQFF
CDR3 DNA: TGTGCCAGCAGTGGTGTAGGGGGTGGCAATGAGCAGTTCTTC

clone size: .
D gene: TRBD2
J gene: TRBJ2-1
V gene: TRBV10-3
CDR3 protein: CASSGGAGNEQFF
CDR3 DNA: TGTGCCTCCAGCGGGGGGGCAGGCAATGAGCAGTTCTTC

clone size: .
D gene: TRBD2
J gene: TRBJ2-7
V gene: TRBV19
CDR3 protein: CASSIEAGGPSGEQYF
CDR3 DNA: TGTGCCAGTAGTATCGAAGCGGGGGGCCCCTCCGGCGAGCAGTACTTC

clone size: .
D gene: .
J gene: TRBJ2-5
V gene: TRBV6-5
CDR3 protein: CASSYSKGRQETQYF
CDR3 DNA: TGTGCCAGCAGTTACTCGAAAGGGAGGCAAGAGACCCAGTACTTC

clone size: .
D gene: .
J gene: TRBJ1-3
V gene: TRBV19
CDR3 protein: CASSNLPGAGNTIYF
CDR3 DNA: TGTGCCAGTAGTAACCTGCCAGGGGCTGGAAACACCATATATTTT

clone size: .
D gene: .
J gene: TRBJ1-5
V gene: TRBV19
CDR3 protein: CASSWAEVSNQPQHF
CDR3 DNA: TGTGCCAGTAGTTGGGCGGAGGTTAGCAATCAGCCCCAGCATTTT

clone size: few
D gene: .
J gene: TRBJ2-7
V gene: TRBV5-1
CDR3 protein: CASSLGLQGRRYEQYF
CDR3 DNA: TGCGCCAGCAGCTTGGGGTTACAGGGAAGGCGGTACGAGCAGTACTTC

clone size: .
D gene: .
J gene: TRBJ1-5
V gene: TRBV2
CDR3 protein: CASRGREGTGQPQHF
CDR3 DNA: TGTGCCAGCAGAGGGAGAGAGGGAACGGGTCAGCCCCAGCATTTT

clone size: once
D gene: TRBD2
J gene: TRBJ2-7
V gene: TRBV4-3
CDR3 protein: CASSLGRTSSYEQYF
CDR3 DNA: TGCGCCAGCAGCCTCGGGAGGACGAGCTCCTACGAGCAGTACTTC

clone size: once
D gene: .
J gene: TRBJ1-2
V gene: TRBV5-1
CDR3 protein: CASSISGIYGYTF
CDR3 DNA: TGCGCCAGCAGCATAAGCGGGATCTATGGCTACACCTTC